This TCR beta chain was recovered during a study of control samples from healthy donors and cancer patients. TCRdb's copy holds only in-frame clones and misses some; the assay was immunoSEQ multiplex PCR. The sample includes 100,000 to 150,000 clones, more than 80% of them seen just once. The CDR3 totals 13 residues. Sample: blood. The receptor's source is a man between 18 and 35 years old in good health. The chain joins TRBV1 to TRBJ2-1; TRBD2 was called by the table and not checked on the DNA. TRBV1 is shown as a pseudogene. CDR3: CTSGGGQYNEQFF. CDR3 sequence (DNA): TGCACCAGCGGCGGGGGGCAGTACAATGAGCAGTTCTTC.